Shown below are 32 T cell receptor beta chains from a single sample sequenced in a study of neurological immune-mediated disorders. MiXCR was run by TCRdb on the 5' RACE reads, yielding one entry per CDR3 protein. The sample lists under 80,000 distinct CDR3 sequences, under 5.5% occurring once. The sample consisted of PBMCs. All receptors come from a woman aged 45-65 years with multiple sclerosis.

This clonotype was seen ten or more times. The V gene is TRBV9, the J gene TRBJ2-5; 9 bases are shared with TRBD2. There are 15 residues in the CDR3. Unmatched junction bases numbered 4, after V lost 3 bases and J lost 1 base. Germline V gives CDR1 SGDLS, CDR2 YYNGEE. The CDR3 loop reads CASSGVLAGQETQYF. Written as DNA, the CDR3 is TGTGCCAGCAGCGGCGTACTAGCGGGCCAAGAGACCCAGTACTTC.

This chain connects TRBV12-3 or TRBV12-4 to TRBJ2-5; D is perhaps TRBD2 (5 bases). CDR3 length: 14 residues. V lost 3 bases to trimming and J lost 7 bases, with 15 bases between them. CDR3 residues: CASSFDRTSGTQYF. In DNA form, the CDR3 reads TGTGCCAGCAGTTTCGATCGCACAAGCGGGACCCAGTACTTC.

Many counts were recorded for this clonotype. The chain links TRBV7-9 to TRBJ1-4; TRBD1 matches 8 bases. This CDR3 spans 14 amino acids. With 5 bases clipped from V and 5 bases from J, the junction kept 4 bases outside the gene matches. The germline V gene has CDR1 SEHNR and CDR2 FQNEAQ (reference sequence). CDR3 DNA: TGTGCCAGCAGCCCGTGGGACAGGAATGAAAAACTGTTTTTT. Translation: CASSPWDRNEKLFF. The whole variable domain, remainder taken from reference TRBV7-9 and TRBJ1-4, is DTGVSQNPRHKITKRGQNVTFRCDPISEHNRLYWYRQTLGQGPEFLTYFQNEAQLEKSRLLSDRFSAERPKGSFSTLEIQRTEQGDSAMYLCASSPWDRNEKLFFGSGTQLSVL.

This clonotype was found many times. This chain uses TRBV5-1 with TRBJ2-2; a weak D match, TRBD2 (5 bases). The CDR3 extends over 14 amino acids. Looked up from germline, CDR1 is SGHRS and CDR2 is YFSETQ. Trimming stripped 0 bases from V and 6 bases from J, with 9 bases between. The CDR3 region is CASSLVGVAGELFF. In nucleotides, the CDR3 is TGCGCCAGCAGCTTGGTCGGGGTCGCCGGGGAGCTGTTTTTT. The entire variable domain, with the rest obtained from reference TRBV5-1 and TRBJ2-2, is as follows: KAGVTQTPRYLIKTRGQQVTLSCSPISGHRSVSWYQQTPGQGLQFLFEYFSETQRNKGNFPGRFSGRQFSNSRSEMNVSTLELGDSALYLCASSLVGVAGELFFGEGSRLTVL.

This clonotype was seen repeatedly, ten times or more. The rearrangement links TRBV12-3 or TRBV12-4 to TRBJ1-1; unclear D gene. This CDR3 spans 14 amino acids. V lost 7 bases and J 1 base, leaving 13 bases between the germline ends. The CDR3: CASTPRLRNTEAFF. In DNA, the CDR3 is TGTGCCAGCACCCCGAGACTGAGGAACACTGAAGCTTTCTTT.

The sample holds many counts of this clonotype. The chain employs TRBV5-5 and TRBJ1-1; no reliable D call. Germline CDR1 SGHKS, CDR2 YYEKEE (reference sequence). V was clipped by 0 bases and J by 6 bases, with 9 bases between them. This CDR3 region has 13 residues. The CDR3 DNA is TGTGCCAGCAGCTTGGGAATAGCCTCTGAAGCTTTCTTT. It encodes CASSLGIASEAFF.

This clonotype was seen repeatedly, ten times or more. The rearrangement uses TRBV10-3 and TRBJ1-4; the match to TRBD1 covers 7 bases. The CDR3 is made up of 14 amino acids. J gave up 6 bases and V 3 bases, and 4 bases lay outside the gene matches. The germline V gene encodes CDR1 ENHRY and CDR2 SYGVKD. For the CDR3, the DNA is TGTGCCATCAGTGACGACAGGGCTTATGAAAAACTGTTTTTT. Translating gives CAISDDRAYEKLFF.

Comments on this clonotype: A read error is possible here, since a much larger clone lies one base away. V is TRBV7-9 and J is TRBJ1-2, with D hard to call. CDR3 size: 15 residues. The germline gives CDR1 SEHNR, CDR2 FQNEAQ (reference sequence). V shed 4 bases and J shed 7 bases, with 19 bases lying between them. In DNA form, the CDR3 reads TGTGCCAGCAGCTCCCAACCGGGAAAGGGAGCTGGCTACACCTTC. Protein: CASSSQPGKGAGYTF.

This clonotype was recorded at least ten times. V and J are TRBV20-1 and TRBJ1-6; D is ambiguous. The V end lost 2 bases, the J end lost 4 bases, and 21 bases lay between the germline ends. Germline CDR1 and CDR2: DFQATT and SNEGSKA (reference sequence). The CDR3 contains 18 residues. CDR3 protein: CSARNTRGGDSYNSPLHF. DNA for the CDR3: TGCAGTGCTAGAAACACCCGGGGAGGAGATTCGTATAATTCACCCCTCCACTTT.

This clonotype was recorded at least ten times. The junction departs from germline at one end; a sequencing error may be responsible. The chain combines TRBV10-3 with TRBJ1-6; D possibly corresponds to TRBD1 (5 bases). This CDR3 has 15 amino acids. Germline CDR1 is ENHRY and CDR2 is SYGVKD. The CDR3 is CAISELDSGNSPLNF. For the CDR3, the DNA is TGTGCCATCAGTGAATTAGACAGCGGCAATTCACCCCTCAACTTT.

The sample holds many counts of this clonotype. The chain is built from TRBV5-1 and TRBJ2-3, with no clear D. Germline loops: CDR1 SGHRS, CDR2 YFSETQ. The CDR3 length is 13 residues. V shed 0 bases and J shed 4 bases, with 6 bases lying between them. DNA for the CDR3: TGCGCCAGCAGCTTGGCCCGAGCAGATACGCAGTATTTT. This encodes CASSLARADTQYF.

The chain joins TRBV25-1 to TRBJ2-2; D unclear. The CDR3 spans 16 residues. Germline V lookup: CDR1 MGHDK, CDR2 SYGVNS. V gave up 4 bases and J gave up 0 bases, with 12 bases separating them. This CDR3 reads CASSGQGLANTGELFF. CDR3 in DNA: TGTGCCAGCAGTGGACAAGGGCTTGCGAACACCGGGGAGCTGTTTTTT.

This clonotype was counted many times. The chain links TRBV12-3 or TRBV12-4 to TRBJ1-1; 7 bases fit TRBD1. J gave up 1 base and V 5 bases, and 4 bases lay outside the gene matches. The length of the CDR3 is 14 residues. CDR3: CASSPRTGNTEAFF. The CDR3 nucleotides read TGTGCCAGCAGTCCCCGGACAGGGAACACTGAAGCTTTCTTT.

There are many counts of this clonotype. The rearrangement links TRBV28 to TRBJ1-6; TRBD1 is a possible D gene (5 bases). The V and J ends lost 5 bases and 10 bases respectively, with 21 bases between them. The germline gives CDR1 MDHEN, CDR2 SYDVKM. The CDR3 runs to 16 residues. CDR3 coding DNA: TGTGCCAGCAGTCAGACCGGGCCGGCTAGGGGATCACCCCTCCACTTT. Translation gives CASSQTGPARGSPLHF.

The table lists this clonotype with many counts. The genes are TRBV6-4 and TRBJ2-1, with 11 bases aligning to TRBD2. CDR1 MRHNA and CDR2 SNTAGT come from the germline V gene. Trimming removed 9 bases from V and 7 bases from J; junction bases left unmatched: 8. The CDR3 loop spans 14 amino acids. CDR3 sequence reads: CASSTSGDVNEQFF. The CDR3 nucleotides are TGTGCCAGTTCGACTAGCGGGGATGTAAATGAGCAGTTCTTC.

This clonotype showed up many times. V is TRBV20-1 and J is TRBJ1-4; D remains ambiguous. The CDR3 is made up of 13 amino acids. CDR1 and CDR2 (germline): DFQATT, SNEGSKA (reference sequence). Deletions cut 4 bases from V and 0 bases from J, with 6 bases between. CDR3 sequence (DNA): TGCAGTGCTAACGTGGCAACTAATGAAAAACTGTTTTTT. It encodes CSANVATNEKLFF.

This clonotype was seen many times. This chain links TRBV6-2 or TRBV6-3 with TRBJ2-3; possible D gene TRBD1, 5 bases. In germline, CDR1 is MNHEY, CDR2 SVGEGT. The CDR3 spans 15 residues. V lost 10 bases and J lost 2, with 19 bases in between. The CDR3: CATYNRLATTDTQYF. The CDR3 coding sequence is TGTGCCACGTACAACAGGTTAGCCACCACAGATACGCAGTATTTT.

This clonotype was picked up many times. The gene calls are TRBV29-1 and TRBJ1-1; D is possibly TRBD1 (5 bases). CDR1 is SQVTM and CDR2 is ANQGSEA in the germline V gene. V lost 4 bases to trimming and J lost 4 bases, with 16 bases between them. This CDR3 is built from 14 residues. CDR3: CSVGLQVEFTEAFF. The CDR3 DNA follows: TGCAGCGTTGGATTACAGGTAGAATTCACTGAAGCTTTCTTT.

This clonotype was observed a few times. This chain joins TRBV5-1 and TRBJ2-5; TRBD1 matches 7 bases. CDR1 SGHRS and CDR2 YFSETQ come from the germline V gene. V dropped 0 bases and J dropped 2; count of bases not matched to a gene: 7. The CDR3 has 16 residues. The CDR3 bases are TGCGCCAGCAGCTTGGGAGGACAGGCCCTTCAAGAGACCCAGTACTTC. Protein sequence: CASSLGGQALQETQYF.

This clonotype was detected only a few times. The chain has TRBV6-5 and TRBJ2-1; 7 bases align to TRBD1. There are 17 residues in the CDR3. Germline V gene sequence: CDR1 MNHEY, CDR2 SVGAGI. The ends lost 0 bases at V and 4 bases at J; junction bases unmatched: 9. CDR3 protein: CASSYSFWTGRYNEQFF. CDR3 nucleotides: TGTGCCAGCAGTTACTCGTTCTGGACAGGTCGTTACAATGAGCAGTTCTTC.

This clonotype was observed at least ten times. This chain joins TRBV5-1 and TRBJ2-2, with 7 bases that match TRBD1. Trimming cost V 3 bases and J 5 bases; bases outside gene matches: 4. Germline V CDR1 and CDR2: SGHRS, YFSETQ. The CDR3 has 14 amino acids. In DNA form, the CDR3 reads TGCGCCAGCAGCTCGTACAGGGGAACCGGGGAGCTGTTTTTT. As protein: CASSSYRGTGELFF.

This chain connects TRBV9 to TRBJ2-5; D is perhaps TRBD1 or TRBD2 (5 bases each). CDR1 is SGDLS and CDR2 is YYNGEE in the germline V gene. V lost 1 base and J 0 bases, leaving 7 bases between the germline ends. This CDR3 region has 14 residues. The chain's CDR3 is CASSVRGDQETQYF. CDR3 nucleotides: TGTGCCAGCAGCGTACGAGGGGACCAAGAGACCCAGTACTTC. Supplemented by reference TRBV9 and TRBJ2-5, the full variable domain reads DSGVTQTPKHLITATGQRVTLRCSPRSGDLSVYWYQQSLDQGLQFLIQYYNGEERAKGNILERFSAQQFPDLHSELNLSSLELGDSALYFCASSVRGDQETQYFGPGTRLLVL.

This clonotype was counted many times. This chain links TRBV5-5 with TRBJ1-1; D gene uncertain. V lost 1 base to trimming and J lost 9 bases, with 10 bases between them. The CDR3 runs 12 residues. CDR1 is SGHKS and CDR2 is YYEKEE in the germline V gene (reference sequence). The CDR3 spells CASSLPDVQAFF. The DNA for the CDR3 is TGTGCCAGCAGCTTGCCGGACGTCCAAGCTTTCTTT.

Ten or more counts support this clonotype. The chain links TRBV12-3 or TRBV12-4 to TRBJ1-5, with a weak D call TRBD1 (6 bases). This CDR3 region has 14 residues. The germline V and J ends were trimmed by 6 bases and 2 bases, with 11 bases remaining between them. CDR3 sequence: CASSLDRRNQPQHF. In DNA, the CDR3 is TGTGCCAGCAGCCTAGACAGGCGCAATCAGCCCCAGCATTTT.

This clonotype was seen ten or more times. This chain uses TRBV6-4 with TRBJ2-2; 9 bases fit TRBD1. The CDR3 is 13 residues long. V trimming: 6 bases; J trimming: 9 bases; junction bases outside the gene matches: 5. Germline CDR1 MRHNA, CDR2 SNTAGT. DNA for the CDR3: TGTGCCAGCAGCCGGGACAGGGCCCGGGAGCTGTTTTTT. Its translation: CASSRDRARELFF.

This clonotype was found many times. The chain is built from TRBV7-6 and TRBJ2-1; D uncertain. Germline CDR1 SGHVS, CDR2 FNYEAQ. Trimming removed 1 base at V and 0 bases at J, with 7 bases between. This CDR3 contains 15 residues. The CDR3 DNA sequence: TGTGCCAGCAGCTTAGATCGGAGCTCCTACAATGAGCAGTTCTTC. Encoded protein: CASSLDRSSYNEQFF.

This clonotype has just a few counts. A clone one base away is much larger, so this may be a read error. The chain has TRBV5-1 and TRBJ1-1; possible D gene TRBD1, 5 bases. Trimming left V 0 bases short and J 1 base short, with 13 bases between. The CDR3 contains 16 residues. The germline V gene encodes CDR1 SGHRS and CDR2 YFSETQ. The CDR3 sequence is CASSLDEGRTNTEAFF. CDR3 nucleotides: TGCGCCAGCAGCTTGGACGAGGGGAGGACGAACACTGAAGCTTTCTTT.

This clonotype was counted at least ten times. The genes are TRBV7-2 and TRBJ2-5; 14 nucleotides agree with TRBD2. V trimming: 1 base; J trimming: 5 bases; junction bases outside the gene matches: 3. Per the germline V gene, CDR1 is SGHTA and CDR2 is FQGNSA. This CDR3 has 16 residues. The CDR3 DNA is TGTGCCAGCAGCTTAGGACTAGCGGGGGGGCCTGAGACCCAGTACTTC. Translated, it gives CASSLGLAGGPETQYF.

This clonotype was picked up many times. This chain connects TRBV10-3 to TRBJ2-7, with D maybe TRBD2 (5 bases). The ends were cut back, 4 bases at V and 7 bases at J, with 20 bases in the middle. The germline CDR1 and CDR2 sequences are ENHRY and SYGVKD. This CDR3 is built from 15 residues. The CDR3 nucleotides read TGTGCCATCAGTGCCGACTCAGAGCGCACGGGGGAGCAGTACTTC. It encodes CAISADSERTGEQYF.

The table lists this clonotype with many counts. The chain uses TRBV6-4 and TRBJ1-1; maybe TRBD1 (5 bases). CDR1 and CDR2 from the germline V gene are MRHNA and SNTAGT. CDR3 size: 16 residues. V was cut by 5 bases and J by 4 bases, with 20 bases left in between. The CDR3 loop reads CASSNWGRVSPTEAFF. DNA of the CDR3: TGTGCCAGCAGTAACTGGGGCAGGGTAAGCCCCACTGAAGCTTTCTTT.

This clonotype was picked up a small number of times. The rearrangement links TRBV5-5 to TRBJ1-2, with D perhaps TRBD1 (5 bases). Germline V gene sequence: CDR1 SGHKS, CDR2 YYEKEE (reference sequence). The CDR3 covers 19 residues. The V end lost 1 base, the J end lost 7 bases, and 29 bases lay between the germline ends. Here the CDR3 reads CASSLSILGNSGTPFGYTF. The CDR3, as DNA: TGTGCCAGCAGCTTGAGCATTCTGGGGAATAGTGGGACTCCTTTTGGCTACACCTTC. Complete variable domain (other parts from reference TRBV5-5 and TRBJ1-2): DAGVTQSPTHLIKTRGQQVTLRCSPISGHKSVSWYQQVLGQGPQFIFQYYEKEERGRGNFPDRFSARQFPNYSSELNVNALLLGDSALYLCASSLSILGNSGTPFGYTFGSGTRLTVV.

This clonotype was recorded many times. The chain carries TRBV10-3 and TRBJ2-5; 7 nucleotides line up with TRBD2. The CDR3 is made up of 14 amino acids. V gave up 7 bases and J gave up 2 bases; unmatched junction bases: 7. Germline V gene lookup returns CDR1 ENHRY and CDR2 SYGVKD. The CDR3 nucleotides are TGTGCCATCAAGGCCCTCGGGGGGCAAGAGACCCAGTACTTC. It codes for CAIKALGGQETQYF.